The text below deals with one TCR beta chain. This clone's antigen is unknown. No base quality values were provided; no much bigger clone lies one nucleotide off. The record originates from a study of cytomegalovirus exposure and HLA in healthy donors (dated by TCRdb to 2017 to 2019). Study-level background: According to an earlier analysis of 550 to 700 of the donors, 150 million to 200 million T cells yielded over 100 million unique TCR beta sequences and 276 Gb of sequence data. In an earlier analysis of 500 to 650 of the donors, high-throughput TCR beta sequencing was used to judge whether each TCR beta V gene segment behaved as functional or pseudogenic. Rather than drawing on any new phenotypic data, the later analysis identified candidate immune exposures from TCR beta sequences and the way those sequences occurred across donors. Donor age, sex, ethnicity and CMV serostatus were compiled together with the repertoire data. Using immunosequencing, the study profiled T cell repertoires from about 620 subjects and related those repertoires to cytomegalovirus serostatus. The genetic ancestry cluster associated with self-reported Caucasian donors included over 80% of the roughly 380 genotyped donors. An early release covering 550 to 700 HLA-typed donors comprised 300 to 350 gigabases of sequencing data and approximately 85 million unique TCR sequences. Among 350 to 400 genotyped donors of the cohort, an average of about 240,000 unique TCR beta nucleotide sequences were sequenced per donor, roughly a sixth of them non-productive. Besides the first cohort of approximately 710 subjects, a separate validation cohort made up of around 120 different subjects was used. The number of donors typed differed by locus, with roughly 629-640 for A, B, C, DRB1 and DQB1, around 520 for DQA1, about 610 for DPA1, and 450 to 480 for DPB1. Roughly 5 DR-DQ haplotypes were handled as single units for association and clustering, since linkage in the cohort was strong. The study aimed to test whether signatures of past pathogen exposure could be identified by cataloging public T cell receptors. All discovery cohort repertoires had been generated on a single sequencing platform. HLA typing included class I and class II loci at four-digit resolution. To predict cytomegalovirus infection status, the study brought together high-throughput TCR immunosequencing, statistical association of individual TCRs with disease status, and machine learning. A later genetic analysis used genome-wide SNP genotypes for about 60% of the 666 donors, treating that subset as a discovery cohort. To study patterns of TCR occurrence, a later analysis re-analyzed previously published TCR beta repertoires from under 750 donors and added high-resolution HLA genotyping. Beyond this particular receptor, the publication reports: Some IMGT-functional V segments, including TRBV6-2 and TRBV6-3, could not be told apart with the 87-base-pair reads, so those segments were excluded. In the study, 150 to 200 TCR beta chains were listed as associated with cytomegalovirus. The only immune exposure information available for the cohort was CMV serostatus. In a later genetic analysis, fewer N-insertions in productive TCRs were reported among donors in an Asian-associated ancestry cluster than the approximately 670-donor mean. Some 16 rarely observed V segments, including chromosome 9 orphons, were excluded from the earlier analysis of about 610 of the donors because counts were too low. Compared with equally common non-associated chains, HLA-associated TCR beta chains in a later analysis were more clonally expanded and had lower generation probabilities. In vitro tests confirmed that three of the cytomegalovirus-associated TCR beta chains recognize cytomegalovirus antigens. In an earlier analysis of some 540 of the donors, most TCR beta V segments appeared in productive rearrangements about 87% or about 30% of the time, broadly matching IMGT annotations. The classifier was reported to diagnose cytomegalovirus status with high specificity and sensitivity in both the original and validation cohorts. Most TCR sequences were observed very rarely across donors, whereas some public TCRs were present in many individuals. A further reported finding was that TCR beta sequences accurately predicted the HLA-A and HLA-B alleles for most subjects in the first cohort. A group of highly shared sequence variants was considered likely to be a technical artifact of the sequencing pipeline. Specific HLA alleles were associated with 15,000 to 20,000 TCR beta sequences at a false discovery rate of 0.05 in a later analysis. Most CMV-associated TCR beta chains appeared to be HLA-restricted in a later analysis, and the HLA associations seemed to be driven largely by CMV exposure. Only TCR beta chains were sequenced in this cohort, and the absence of alpha or paired-chain data limited detectable features. The authors suggested that the approach could potentially be extended to other disease states and immunological phenotypes. Because HLA typing was missing for some donors at each locus, association tests included only the typed subset. Several of the top co-occurrence clusters appeared to be linked to parvovirus B19, influenza, CMV and Epstein-Barr virus, according to a later analysis. Presence/absence analyses assumed roughly uniform sequencing depth across donors, an assumption that may not hold. In a later genetic analysis, a missense DCLRE1C variant was associated with V-gene and J-gene trimming of TCR beta chains, and the association was replicated in an independent cohort. When HLA alleles, especially DR and DQ, strongly co-occurred, attributing TCR associations to individual alleles was difficult. In a later analysis, the rate of TCR association differed among HLA loci, with DRB1 alleles having the most associated TCRs and HLA-C alleles having the fewest. Correlated functional status among segregating V segments might be attributable to linkage disequilibrium, but an unknown experimental factor could not be ruled out.

The cohort consisted of 600 to 700 healthy bone marrow donors. Cohort members were all nominally healthy when sampled, although unrecorded immune exposures were likely present. The donor was CMV seropositive and belonged to the group of 250 to 300 seropositive cohort members. A peripheral blood sample was provided by each donor, and peripheral blood mononuclear cells were used for TCR beta sequencing. Genomic DNA was extracted from the blood cell samples with the Qiagen DNeasy Blood Extraction Kit. The receptor library was made with the immunoSEQ multiplex PCR assay. For the multiplex PCR, a mixture combining 60 forward primers for TCR Vbeta segments and 13 reverse primers for TCR Jbeta segments was used. A multiplex PCR assay on genomic DNA amplified the CDR3 region of rearranged TCR beta genes. Amplified TCR beta libraries were sequenced as 87-base-pair reads on the Illumina HiSeq System. The authors' pipeline ran thus. A later analysis tallied 75 million to 95 million unique TCR beta chains across the 610 or so repertoires, and about 12 million of those chains were shared by two or more donors. Raw reads were error-corrected and collapsed into unique sequences by a nearest-neighbor algorithm in which closely related sequences were merged to remove PCR and sequencing errors. V, D and J gene segments were assigned by aligning CDR3 sequences to IMGT reference sequences. Each retained sequence needed at least a six-nucleotide match to both a V gene segment and a J gene segment. A rearrangement counted as productive if the CDR3 had no stop codons and remained in frame with V and J, and every other rearrangement counted as non-productive. CDR3 was defined according to IMGT convention as the region running from the second conserved V-encoded cysteine to the conserved J-encoded phenylalanine. Sequences without an unambiguous match to a single V gene segment were excluded from the earlier analysis of about 600 of the donors. In an earlier analysis of almost 600 of the donors, a V segment was called functional when productive rearrangements were above 56.7%, and segregating when the standard deviation between donors exceeded 5%. To diagnose cytomegalovirus status from the catalog of TCR beta chain sequences, a statistical classification framework was built. A later analysis assigned V and J genes by comparing TCR nucleotide sequences with IMGT/GENE-DB human TR gene sequences. A later analysis assigned CDR3 sequences and most-parsimonious VDJ recombination scenarios with the TCRdist pipeline. In a later analysis, each TCR beta chain was defined by its CDR3 amino acid sequence together with its V-gene family, and reads without a unique V-gene family were excluded. A later analysis removed 600 or so highly shared, low-generation-probability nucleotide sequences to deal with suspected cross-contamination and a sequencing artifact. For each public chain, a later analysis derived a clonal expansion index from normalized ranks of inferred template counts within each repertoire. In a later analysis, generation probabilities were computed using a VDJ recombination model fitted to out-of-frame rearrangements, and the results were checked against IGoR. In a later analysis, TCR-TCR, TCR-HLA and TCR-CMV co-occurrence was scored with hypergeometric tests, and a repertoire-size bias correction was applied to TCR pairs. A later analysis estimated false discovery rates by permuting HLA or CMV assignments 20 times. In a later analysis, co-occurring TCRs were grouped with DBSCAN, and TCRdist sequence similarity was added when clustering was performed within HLA-allele-positive subsets. Repertoires with fewer than 30,000 or more than 120,000 public chains, plus five repertoires with anomalous nucleotide sharing, were excluded from co-occurrence clustering. TCRdb re-hosts the immuneACCESS table, in-frame sequences only. Its copies lack some clones; in the studies checked, an unresolved V gene accounts for under half of them, and the cause for the rest is not known. V and J calls and clone size follow that table, whereas D and trimming were derived from the DNA. For this sample the table gives over 30,000 clones, of which around 60% were detected only once. The top ten constitute about 20% of the sample.

The CDR3 goes from the cysteine to the phenylalanine over 11 residues. Solely the CDR3 DNA is kept, with 33 bases framed from the first base. V and J lose 6 bases and 5 bases, and a span of 10 bases separates them. For CDR1 and CDR2, the germline V gene lists SQVTM and ANQGSEA. The receptor comes from a man aged 50 or older in good health and CMV-seropositive. The sequenced material came from PBMCs. The chain links TRBV29-1 with TRBJ2-5; 5 matching bases give a weak D call of TRBD2. The nucleotide sequence reads TGCAGCGTCAAAAGGAGGGAGACCCAGTACTTC. Translated, this gives CSVKRRETQYF.